What follows are 2 T cell receptor beta chains derived from one specimen sequenced in a study of T cell responses to AZD1222 COVID-19 vaccine. Generated by immunoSEQ multiplex PCR, the TCRdb table keeps only in-frame clones and is missing some. The table includes about 49,000 clones, approximately 80% detected once. The sequencing here drew on peripheral blood, taken on day 0 of MenACWY control vaccination. These receptors came from an adult in good health.

V usage is TRBV5-1 and J usage is TRBJ2-5; TRBD2 aligns across 10 bases. The junction had 17 bases not matched to a gene; V was cut back by 5 bases and J by 4 bases. CDR1 and CDR2 (germline): SGHRS, YFSETQ. The CDR3 is 18 residues long. The CDR3 DNA follows: TGCGCCAGCAGGGGAAGGACTAGCGGACCCGAGGGGGGAGAGACCCAGTACTTC. Protein product: CASRGRTSGPEGGETQYF. The entire variable domain, with the rest obtained from reference TRBV5-1 and TRBJ2-5, is as follows: KAGVTQTPRYLIKTRGQQVTLSCSPISGHRSVSWYQQTPGQGLQFLFEYFSETQRNKGNFPGRFSGRQFSNSRSEMNVSTLELGDSALYLCASRGRTSGPEGGETQYFGPGTRLLVL.

The V call is TRBV29-1, the J call TRBJ1-1; D not resolved. CDR1 SQVTM and CDR2 ANQGSEA come from the germline V gene. The CDR3 sequence is 13 residues long. V gave up 2 bases and J gave up 0 bases, with 7 bases separating them. The CDR3 DNA follows: TGCAGCGTTGAAACCAAAATGAACACTGAAGCTTTCTTT. It encodes CSVETKMNTEAFF.